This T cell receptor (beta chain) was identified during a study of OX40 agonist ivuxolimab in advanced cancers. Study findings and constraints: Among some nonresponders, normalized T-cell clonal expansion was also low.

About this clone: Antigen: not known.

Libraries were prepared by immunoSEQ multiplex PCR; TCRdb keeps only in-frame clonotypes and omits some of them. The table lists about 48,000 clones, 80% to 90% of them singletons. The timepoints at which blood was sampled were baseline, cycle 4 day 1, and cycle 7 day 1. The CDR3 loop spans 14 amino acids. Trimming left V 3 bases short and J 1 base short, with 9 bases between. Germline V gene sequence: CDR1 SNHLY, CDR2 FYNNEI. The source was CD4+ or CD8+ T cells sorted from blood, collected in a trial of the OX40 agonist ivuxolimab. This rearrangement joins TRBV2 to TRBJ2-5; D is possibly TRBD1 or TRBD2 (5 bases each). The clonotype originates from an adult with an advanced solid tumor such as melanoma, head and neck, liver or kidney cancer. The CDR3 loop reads CASSDTRGQETQYF. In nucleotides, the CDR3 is TGTGCCAGCAGTGATACTAGGGGCCAAGAGACCCAGTACTTC.